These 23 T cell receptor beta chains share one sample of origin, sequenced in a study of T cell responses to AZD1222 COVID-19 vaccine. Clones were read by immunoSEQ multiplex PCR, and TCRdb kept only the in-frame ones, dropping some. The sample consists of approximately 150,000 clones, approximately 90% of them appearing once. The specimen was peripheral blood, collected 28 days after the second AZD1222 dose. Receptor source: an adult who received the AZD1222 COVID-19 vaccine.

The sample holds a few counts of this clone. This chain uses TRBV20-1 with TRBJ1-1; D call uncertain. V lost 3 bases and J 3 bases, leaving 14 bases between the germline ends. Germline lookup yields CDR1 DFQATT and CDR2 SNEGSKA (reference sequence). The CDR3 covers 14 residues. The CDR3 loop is CSASDERLDTEAFF. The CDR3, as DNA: TGCAGTGCTAGTGACGAGCGCCTGGACACTGAAGCTTTCTTT.

CDR3 coding DNA: TGCGCCAGCAGCTTGTGGGGTGAGAACACCGGGGAGCTGTTTTTT. Protein: CASSLWGENTGELFF. The V gene is TRBV5-1, the J gene TRBJ2-2; unclear D gene. Trimming pared 1 base from V and 1 base from J, leaving 8 bases between. This CDR3 has 15 amino acids. CDR1 and CDR2 from the germline V gene are SGHRS and YFSETQ.

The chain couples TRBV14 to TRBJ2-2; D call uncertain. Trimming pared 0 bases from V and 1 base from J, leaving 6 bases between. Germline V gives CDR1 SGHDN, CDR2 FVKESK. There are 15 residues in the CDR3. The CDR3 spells CASSQETGNTGELFF. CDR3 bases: TGTGCCAGCAGCCAAGAAACCGGGAACACCGGGGAGCTGTTTTTT.

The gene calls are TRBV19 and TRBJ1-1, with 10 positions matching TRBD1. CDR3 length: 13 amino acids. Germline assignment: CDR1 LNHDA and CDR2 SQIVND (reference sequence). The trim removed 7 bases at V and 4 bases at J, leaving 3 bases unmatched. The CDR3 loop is CASMGDRGTEAFF. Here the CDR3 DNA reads TGTGCCAGTATGGGGGACAGGGGCACTGAAGCTTTCTTT.

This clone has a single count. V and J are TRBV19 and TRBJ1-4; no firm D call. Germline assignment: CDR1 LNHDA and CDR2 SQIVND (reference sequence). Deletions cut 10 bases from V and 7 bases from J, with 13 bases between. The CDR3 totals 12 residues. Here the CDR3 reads CAISPTGEKLFF. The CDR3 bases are TGTGCCATCTCGCCAACGGGTGAAAAACTGTTTTTT.

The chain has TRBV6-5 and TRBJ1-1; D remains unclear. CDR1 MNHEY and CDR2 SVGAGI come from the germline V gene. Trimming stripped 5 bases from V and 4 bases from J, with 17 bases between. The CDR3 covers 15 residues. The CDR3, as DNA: TGTGCCAGCAGTCCACTCCACGAGACTTTCACTGAAGCTTTCTTT. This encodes CASSPLHETFTEAFF.

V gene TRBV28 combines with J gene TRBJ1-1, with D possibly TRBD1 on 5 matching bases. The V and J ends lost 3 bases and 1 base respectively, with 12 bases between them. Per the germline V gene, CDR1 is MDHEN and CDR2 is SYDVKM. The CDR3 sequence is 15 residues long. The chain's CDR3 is CASSFTDRRNTEAFF. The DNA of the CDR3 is TGTGCCAGCAGTTTTACCGACAGAAGGAACACTGAAGCTTTCTTT.

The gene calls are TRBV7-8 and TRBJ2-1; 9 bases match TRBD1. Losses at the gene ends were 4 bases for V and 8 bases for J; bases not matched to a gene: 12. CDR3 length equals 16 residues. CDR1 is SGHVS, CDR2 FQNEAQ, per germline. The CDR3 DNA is TGTGCCAGCAGCTCGCGGACAGGGGACCCTCACTATGAGCAGTTCTTC. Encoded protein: CASSSRTGDPHYEQFF.

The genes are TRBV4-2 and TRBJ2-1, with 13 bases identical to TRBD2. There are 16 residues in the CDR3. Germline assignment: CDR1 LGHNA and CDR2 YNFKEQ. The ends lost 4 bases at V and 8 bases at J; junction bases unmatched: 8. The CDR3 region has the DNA TGTGCCAGCAGCCGCGTACTAGCGGGGGGGCCATATGAGCAGTTCTTC. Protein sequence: CASSRVLAGGPYEQFF.

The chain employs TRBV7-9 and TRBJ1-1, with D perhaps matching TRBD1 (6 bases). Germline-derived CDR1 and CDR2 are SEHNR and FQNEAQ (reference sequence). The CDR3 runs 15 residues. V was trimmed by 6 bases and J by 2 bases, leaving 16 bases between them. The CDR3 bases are TGTGCCAGCAGAGTCCAGGGGACCCTTAACACTGAAGCTTTCTTT. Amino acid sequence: CASRVQGTLNTEAFF.

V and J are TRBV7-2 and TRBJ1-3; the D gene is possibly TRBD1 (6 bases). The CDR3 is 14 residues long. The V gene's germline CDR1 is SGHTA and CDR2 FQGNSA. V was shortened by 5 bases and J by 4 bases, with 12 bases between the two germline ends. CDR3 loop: CASSPGQRGNTIYF. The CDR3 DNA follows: TGTGCCAGCAGCCCCGGACAGCGGGGAAACACCATATATTTT.

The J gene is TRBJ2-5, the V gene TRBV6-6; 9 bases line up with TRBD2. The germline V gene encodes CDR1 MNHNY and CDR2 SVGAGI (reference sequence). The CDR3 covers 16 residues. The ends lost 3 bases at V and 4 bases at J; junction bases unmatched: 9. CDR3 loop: CASSYLQRGATETQYF. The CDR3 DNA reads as TGTGCCAGCAGTTATCTTCAGCGGGGGGCCACAGAGACCCAGTACTTC.

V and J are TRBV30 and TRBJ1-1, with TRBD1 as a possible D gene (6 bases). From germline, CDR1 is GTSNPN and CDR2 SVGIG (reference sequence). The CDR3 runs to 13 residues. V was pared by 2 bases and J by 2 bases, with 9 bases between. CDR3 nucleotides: TGTGCCTGGAGTTACGGGGGCAACACTGAAGCTTTCTTT. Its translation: CAWSYGGNTEAFF.

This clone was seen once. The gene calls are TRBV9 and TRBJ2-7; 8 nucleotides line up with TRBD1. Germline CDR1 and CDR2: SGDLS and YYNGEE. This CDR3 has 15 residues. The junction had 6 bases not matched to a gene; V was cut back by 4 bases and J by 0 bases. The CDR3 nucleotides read TGTGCCAGCAGCCTTACAGGGGGAAACTCCTACGAGCAGTACTTC. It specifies CASSLTGGNSYEQYF.

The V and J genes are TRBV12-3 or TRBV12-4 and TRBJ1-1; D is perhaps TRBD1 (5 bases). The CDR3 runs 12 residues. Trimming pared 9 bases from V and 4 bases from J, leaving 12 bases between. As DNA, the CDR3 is TGTGCCAGTGGGGAGGGGTTCACTGAAGCTTTCTTT. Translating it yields CASGEGFTEAFF.

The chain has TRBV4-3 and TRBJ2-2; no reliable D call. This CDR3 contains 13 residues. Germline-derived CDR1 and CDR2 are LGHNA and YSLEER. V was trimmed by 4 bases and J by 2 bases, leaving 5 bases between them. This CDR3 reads CASSPDNTGELFF. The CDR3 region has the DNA TGCGCCAGCAGCCCTGATAACACCGGGGAGCTGTTTTTT.

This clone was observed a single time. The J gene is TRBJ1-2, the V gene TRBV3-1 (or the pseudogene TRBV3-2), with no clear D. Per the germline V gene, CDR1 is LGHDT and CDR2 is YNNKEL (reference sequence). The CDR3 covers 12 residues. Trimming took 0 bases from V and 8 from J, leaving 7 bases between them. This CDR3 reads CASSQDRSGYTF. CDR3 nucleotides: TGTGCCAGCAGCCAAGATAGGAGCGGCTACACCTTC.

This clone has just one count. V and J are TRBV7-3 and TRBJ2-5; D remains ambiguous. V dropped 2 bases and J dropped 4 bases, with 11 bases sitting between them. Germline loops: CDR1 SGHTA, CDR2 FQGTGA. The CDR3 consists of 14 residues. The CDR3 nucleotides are TGTGCCAGCAGCTTACGTCCCGATCGAGAGACCCAGTACTTC. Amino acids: CASSLRPDRETQYF.

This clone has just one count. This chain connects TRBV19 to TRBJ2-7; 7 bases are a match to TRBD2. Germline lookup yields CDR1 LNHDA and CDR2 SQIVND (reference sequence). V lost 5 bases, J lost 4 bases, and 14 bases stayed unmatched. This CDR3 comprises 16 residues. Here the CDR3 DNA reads TGTGCCAGTAGTCCGGGACTATCAAAACTCGCATACGAGCAGTACTTC. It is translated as CASSPGLSKLAYEQYF. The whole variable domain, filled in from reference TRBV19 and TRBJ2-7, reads DGGITQSPKYLFRKEGQNVTLSCEQNLNHDAMYWYRQDPGQGLRLIYYSQIVNDFQKGDIAEGYSVSREKKESFPLTVTSAQKNPTAFYLCASSPGLSKLAYEQYFGPGTRLTVT.

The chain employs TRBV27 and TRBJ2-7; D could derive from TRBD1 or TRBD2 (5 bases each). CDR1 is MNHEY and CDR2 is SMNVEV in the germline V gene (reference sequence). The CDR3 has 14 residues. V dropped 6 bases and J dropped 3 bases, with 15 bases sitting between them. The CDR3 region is CASRRSGHIYEQYF. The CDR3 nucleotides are TGTGCCAGCAGACGGAGCGGACACATCTACGAGCAGTACTTC.

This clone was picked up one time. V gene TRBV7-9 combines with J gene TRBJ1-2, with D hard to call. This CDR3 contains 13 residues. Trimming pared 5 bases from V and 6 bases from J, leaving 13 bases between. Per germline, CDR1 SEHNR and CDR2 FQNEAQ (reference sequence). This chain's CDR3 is CASSAMPGHGYTF. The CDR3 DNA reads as TGTGCCAGCAGCGCCATGCCTGGGCATGGCTACACCTTC.

The CDR3: CASSEFGGRYSPLHF. The CDR3, as DNA: TGTGCCAGCAGTGAATTTGGGGGACGCTATTCACCCCTCCACTTT. The rearrangement links TRBV25-1 to TRBJ1-6, with D possibly TRBD1 on 5 matching bases. Germline CDR1 reads MGHDK; CDR2 reads SYGVNS. This CDR3 has 15 residues. Trimming stripped 1 base from V and 8 bases from J, with 12 bases between.

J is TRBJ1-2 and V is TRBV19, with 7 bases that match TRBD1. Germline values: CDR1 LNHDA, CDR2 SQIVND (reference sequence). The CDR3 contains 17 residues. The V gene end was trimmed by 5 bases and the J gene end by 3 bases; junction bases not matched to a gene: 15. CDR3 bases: TGTGCCAGTAGTCTCCGGCCATCGACAGGGCAATACTATGGCTACACCTTC. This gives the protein CASSLRPSTGQYYGYTF.